These 21 T cell receptor beta chains originate from one sample sequenced in a study of blood T cell repertoires in COVID-19. Some clones are missing from TCRdb's copy, which holds only in-frame ones; the method was immunoSEQ multiplex PCR. The table records some 460,000 clones, 80% to 90% of them present only once. Sample: peripheral blood. The receptor set was obtained from a woman under 40 with acute or convalescent COVID-19.

The chain recombines TRBV10-3 with TRBJ2-3, with D possibly TRBD1 on 6 matching bases. V was cut by 10 bases and J by 3 bases, with 14 bases left in between. CDR1 is ENHRY and CDR2 is SYGVKD in the germline V gene. The CDR3 contains 13 residues. The CDR3 nucleotides read TGTGCCACCTCTACAGGGATTACAGATACGCAGTATTTT. Protein product: CATSTGITDTQYF.

The chain couples TRBV30 to TRBJ2-2; D is perhaps TRBD1 (6 bases). The CDR3 covers 14 residues. Trimming pared 4 bases from V and 3 bases from J, leaving 12 bases between. Germline V lookup: CDR1 GTSNPN, CDR2 SVGIG (reference sequence). Here the CDR3 reads CAWIGTQDTGELFF. CDR3 nucleotides: TGTGCCTGGATCGGGACACAAGACACCGGGGAGCTGTTTTTT.

This clone was counted only a few times. The chain couples TRBV2 to TRBJ1-5; D might be TRBD1 (5 bases). Germline values: CDR1 SNHLY, CDR2 FYNNEI. The CDR3 is made up of 15 amino acids. Trimming stripped 3 bases from V and 5 bases from J, with 14 bases between. The CDR3 region has the DNA TGTGCCAGCAGTGAGGTGGGTTCGGGGGATCAGCCCCAGCATTTT. It specifies CASSEVGSGDQPQHF.

V and J are TRBV9 and TRBJ1-6, with D possibly being TRBD1 (5 bases). The CDR3 extends over 17 amino acids. Germline V CDR1 and CDR2: SGDLS, YYNGEE. Trimming shortened V by 0 bases and J by 0 bases, and 10 bases separated the two germline ends. CDR3 sequence (DNA): TGTGCCAGCAGCGTAGGGGGCCAGAGCTCCTATAATTCACCCCTCCACTTT. It is translated as CASSVGGQSSYNSPLHF.

J is TRBJ2-3 and V is TRBV5-1, with D possibly being TRBD2 (6 bases). Germline values: CDR1 SGHRS, CDR2 YFSETQ. CDR3 size: 13 residues. The V gene lost 2 bases and the J gene lost 6 bases, with 10 bases spanning the gap. CDR3 nucleotides: TGCGCCAGCAGCTTATTAGCGGCGGATACGCAGTATTTT. It specifies CASSLLAADTQYF.

This clone was found a few times. V and J are TRBV27 and TRBJ2-7, with 7 positions matching TRBD1. Germline V lookup: CDR1 MNHEY, CDR2 SMNVEV (reference sequence). This CDR3 spans 15 amino acids. The J segment lost 3 bases and the V segment lost 6 bases, leaving 11 bases of the junction unmatched. This chain's CDR3 is CASSKGQVMNYEQYF. The DNA for the CDR3 is TGTGCCAGCAGCAAAGGACAGGTCATGAACTACGAGCAGTACTTC.

The V gene is TRBV30, the J gene TRBJ2-1, with 8 bases matching TRBD2. V dropped 5 bases and J dropped 4; count of bases not matched to a gene: 7. The germline gives CDR1 GTSNPN, CDR2 SVGIG (reference sequence). The CDR3 contains 14 residues. CDR3: CAWGFGGGYNEQFF. CDR3 nucleotide sequence: TGTGCCTGGGGTTTTGGCGGGGGGTACAATGAGCAGTTCTTC.

This sequence joins TRBV28 and TRBJ2-3; TRBD1 agrees at 7 bases. Germline V CDR1 and CDR2: MDHEN, SYDVKM. The CDR3 has 16 amino acids. With 7 bases clipped from V and 6 bases from J, the junction kept 16 bases outside the gene matches. The CDR3 here is CASKPTTGTVSDTQYF. As DNA, the CDR3 is TGTGCCAGCAAACCTACTACCGGGACAGTCTCGGATACGCAGTATTTT.

The chain recombines TRBV4-1 with TRBJ1-5; 12 positions agree with TRBD1. The CDR3 totals 18 residues. With 6 bases clipped from V and 2 bases from J, the junction kept 11 bases outside the gene matches. CDR1 MGHRA and CDR2 YSYEKL come from the germline V gene. This CDR3 reads CASSSGTGGAWGNQPQHF. CDR3 DNA: TGCGCCAGCAGTTCCGGGACAGGGGGCGCCTGGGGCAATCAGCCCCAGCATTTT.

The V gene is TRBV7-7, the J gene TRBJ1-1; no definite D call. V was pared by 1 base and J by 2 bases, with 5 bases between. The CDR3 is 13 residues long. Germline lookup yields CDR1 SSHAT and CDR2 FNYEAQ (reference sequence). The CDR3 is CASSLGRNTEAFF. The CDR3 DNA is TGTGCCAGCAGCTTAGGGAGAAACACTGAAGCTTTCTTT.

The gene calls are TRBV19 and TRBJ1-2; tentatively, D is TRBD1 (5 bases). V was clipped by 3 bases and J by 3 bases, with 14 bases between them. Per the germline V gene, CDR1 is LNHDA and CDR2 is SQIVND (reference sequence). The CDR3 covers 15 residues. The CDR3 nucleotides are TGTGCCAGTAGTATCTCTTCGGGGGGGTACTATGGCTACACCTTC. It specifies CASSISSGGYYGYTF. Looking up the rest from reference TRBV19 and TRBJ1-2 gives the full variable domain: DGGITQSPKYLFRKEGQNVTLSCEQNLNHDAMYWYRQDPGQGLRLIYYSQIVNDFQKGDIAEGYSVSREKKESFPLTVTSAQKNPTAFYLCASSISSGGYYGYTFGSGTRLTVV.

The CDR3 DNA reads TGTGCCAGCAGCGCCCGTTCGGGACTAGGGAATGAGCAGTTCTTC. Translating gives CASSARSGLGNEQFF. The rearrangement joins TRBV7-2 to TRBJ2-1; TRBD2 matches 8 bases. CDR1 and CDR2 (germline): SGHTA, FQGNSA. This CDR3 contains 15 residues. V shed 5 bases, J shed 7 bases, and the junction held 10 bases outside the gene matches.

The chain employs TRBV21-1 and TRBJ2-7; the table gives TRBD1 as D, unverified against the DNA. TRBV21-1 has pseudogene status. This CDR3 has 22 amino acids. The CDR3 region has the DNA TGTGCCAGCAGCAACCAACCAGCGGGGGGGACAGGGGGCGGCACCAAGGGCTACGAGCAGTACTTC. It is translated as CASSNQPAGGTGGGTKGYEQYF.

The gene calls are TRBV10-1 and TRBJ2-7; weak D call: TRBD1 (5 bases). The CDR3 spans 14 residues. Germline loops: CDR1 WNHNN, CDR2 SYGVQD (reference sequence). Trimming shortened V by 5 bases and J by 6 bases, and 17 bases separated the two germline ends. CDR3 in DNA: TGCGCCAGCAGTAGGACCAGGGATTGGTCCGAGCAGTACTTC. It specifies CASSRTRDWSEQYF.

Details on this clone: One end of the junction does not line up with germline, which may come from a read error. The CDR3 is CASSTTGQDSDNEQFF. In DNA, the CDR3 is TGTGCCAGCAGTACCACGGGACAGGACTCCGACAATGAGCAGTTCTTC. This chain connects TRBV6-6 to TRBJ2-1, with 8 bases identical to TRBD1. The CDR3 sequence is 16 residues long. The germline gives CDR1 MNHNY, CDR2 SVGAGI (reference sequence).

Points on this clone: The germline gene is not matched at one end of the junction; a read error may be the cause. The chain couples TRBV9 to TRBJ2-1; D is unclear. Germline loops: CDR1 SGDLS, CDR2 YYNGEE. The CDR3 consists of 13 residues. CDR3 sequence (DNA): TGTGCCAGCAGCCCCGATACCTTTAGTTCCCGTGTCTTC. This codes for CASSPDTFSSRVF.

The chain employs TRBV28 and TRBJ2-5, with TRBD1 matching over 9 bases. This CDR3 has 14 residues. Germline CDR1 MDHEN, CDR2 SYDVKM. The J segment lost 1 base and the V segment lost 6 bases, leaving 3 bases of the junction unmatched. CDR3 nucleotides: TGTGCCAGCAGCGAGACAGGGGGCCAAGAGACCCAGTACTTC. This codes for CASSETGGQETQYF.

The chain recombines TRBV14 with TRBJ1-3, with unresolved D. CDR3 length: 15 amino acids. Trimming took off 0 bases at V and 3 bases at J, with 9 bases between the two ends. Per germline, CDR1 SGHDN and CDR2 FVKESK. This CDR3 reads CASSQDAGDGNTIYF. CDR3 DNA: TGTGCCAGCAGCCAAGACGCCGGGGATGGAAACACCATATATTTT. Looking up the rest from reference TRBV14 and TRBJ1-3 gives the full variable domain: EAGVTQFPSHSVIEKGQTVTLRCDPISGHDNLYWYRRVMGKEIKFLLHFVKESKQDESGMPNNRFLAERTGGTYSTLKVQPAELEDSGVYFCASSQDAGDGNTIYFGEGSWLTVV.

The chain carries TRBV4-1 and TRBJ2-7; perhaps TRBD1 as D (6 bases). The V and J ends lost 2 bases and 6 bases respectively, with 11 bases between them. Germline V gives CDR1 MGHRA, CDR2 YSYEKL. This CDR3 has 13 residues. CDR3 DNA: TGCGCCAGCAGCCAACTCCAGGGGTCCGAGCAGTACTTC. Translated, it gives CASSQLQGSEQYF.

Regarding this clone: Other nucleotide sequences in the sample specify the same CDR3. The chain employs TRBV28 and TRBJ2-6, with D uncertain. The CDR3 is made up of 14 amino acids. V shed 4 bases and J shed 2 bases, with 6 bases lying between them. Looked up from germline, CDR1 is MDHEN and CDR2 is SYDVKM. Here the CDR3 reads CASSSSAGANVLTF. The CDR3 DNA sequence: TGTGCCAGCAGTTCGAGTGCTGGGGCCAACGTCCTGACTTTC.

The rearrangement uses TRBV10-1 and TRBJ1-1; possible D gene TRBD1, 5 bases. Germline CDR1 and CDR2: WNHNN and SYGVQD (reference sequence). The CDR3 is 13 residues long. V lost 3 bases and J lost 5, with 10 bases in between. The CDR3 nucleotides read TGCGCCAGCAGTGATCAGGGTATGACTGAAGCTTTCTTT. Amino acid sequence: CASSDQGMTEAFF.